This TCR beta chain was captured by sequencing in a study of control samples from healthy donors and cancer patients. Looked up from germline, CDR1 is SGHTS and CDR2 is YDEGEE. This CDR3 is 11 amino acids long. V was trimmed by 7 bases and J by 5 bases, leaving 9 bases between them. Profiling relied on immunoSEQ multiplex PCR, and the TCRdb table lists in-frame clones only, not all of them. Among 70,000 to 85,000 clones listed, 90% to 95% were seen once. The V and J genes are TRBV5-8 and TRBJ2-5; no definite D call. The sequencing sample was made of blood. The clonotype originates from a man aged 45 to 65 in good health. The CDR3 region is CASETIETQYF. The CDR3 bases are TGTGCCAGCGAAACTATCGAGACCCAGTACTTC. Full variable domain (rest looked up from reference TRBV5-8 and TRBJ2-5): EAGVTQSPTHLIKTRGQQATLRCSPISGHTSVYWYQQALGLGLQFLLWYDEGEERNRGNFPPRFSGRQFPNYSSELNVNALELEDSALYLCASETIETQYFGPGTRLLVL.